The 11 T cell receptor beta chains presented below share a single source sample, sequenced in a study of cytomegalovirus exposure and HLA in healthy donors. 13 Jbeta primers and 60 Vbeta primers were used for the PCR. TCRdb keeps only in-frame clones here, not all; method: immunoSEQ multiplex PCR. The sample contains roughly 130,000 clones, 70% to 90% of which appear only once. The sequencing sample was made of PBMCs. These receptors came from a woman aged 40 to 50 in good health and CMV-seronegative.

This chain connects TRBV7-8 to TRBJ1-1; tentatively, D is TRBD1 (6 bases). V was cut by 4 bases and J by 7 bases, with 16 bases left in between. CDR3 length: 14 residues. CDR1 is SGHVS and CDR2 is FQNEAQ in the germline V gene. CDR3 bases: TGTGCCAGCAGCTCCTGGACAGTTCGTAATGAAGCTTTCTTT. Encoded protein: CASSSWTVRNEAFF.

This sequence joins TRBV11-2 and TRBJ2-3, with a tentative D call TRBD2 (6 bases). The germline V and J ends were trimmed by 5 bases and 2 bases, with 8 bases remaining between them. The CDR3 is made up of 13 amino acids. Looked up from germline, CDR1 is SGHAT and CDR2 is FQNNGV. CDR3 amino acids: CASSPGVTDTQYF. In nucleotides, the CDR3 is TGTGCCAGCAGCCCGGGGGTCACAGATACGCAGTATTTT. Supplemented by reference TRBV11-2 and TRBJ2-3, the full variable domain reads EAGVAQSPRYKIIEKRQSVAFWCNPISGHATLYWYQQILGQGPKLLIQFQNNGVVDDSQLPKDRFSAERLKGVDSTLKIQPAKLEDSAVYLCASSPGVTDTQYFGPGTRLTVL.

CDR3 nucleotide sequence: TGCGCCAGCAGCGCCATGGACAGGGATTGGACTGAAGCTTTCTTT. This encodes CASSAMDRDWTEAFF. The chain uses TRBV10-1 and TRBJ1-1, with 8 bases that match TRBD1. The germline V gene encodes CDR1 WNHNN and CDR2 SYGVQD (reference sequence). The junction had 11 bases not matched to a gene; V was cut back by 6 bases and J by 5 bases. CDR3 size: 15 residues.

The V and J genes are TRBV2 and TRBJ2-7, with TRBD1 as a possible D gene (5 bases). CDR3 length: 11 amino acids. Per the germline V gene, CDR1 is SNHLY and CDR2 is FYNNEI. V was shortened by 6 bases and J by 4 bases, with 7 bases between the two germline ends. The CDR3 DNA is TGTGCCAGCAGGGGGCAATACGAGCAGTACTTC. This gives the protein CASRGQYEQYF.

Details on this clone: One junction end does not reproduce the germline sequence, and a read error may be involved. This CDR3 is CSSSSGDTEAFF. The DNA of the CDR3 is TGTTCCAGCAGCTCCGGGGACACTGAAGCTTTCTTT. The V and J genes are TRBV7-9 and TRBJ1-1; no firm D call. Germline V gene data show CDR1 as SEHNR and CDR2 as FQNEAQ (reference sequence). The CDR3 has 12 residues.

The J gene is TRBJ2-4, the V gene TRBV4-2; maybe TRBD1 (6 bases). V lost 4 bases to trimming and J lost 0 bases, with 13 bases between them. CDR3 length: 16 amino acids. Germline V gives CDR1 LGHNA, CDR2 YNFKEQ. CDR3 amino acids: CASSPGQSLAKNIQYF. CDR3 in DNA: TGTGCCAGCAGCCCAGGACAGTCCCTAGCCAAAAACATTCAGTACTTC.

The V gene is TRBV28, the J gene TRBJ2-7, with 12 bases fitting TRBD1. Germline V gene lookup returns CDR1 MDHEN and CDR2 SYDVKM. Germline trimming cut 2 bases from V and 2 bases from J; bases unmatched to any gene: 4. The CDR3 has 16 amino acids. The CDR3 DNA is TGTGCCAGCAGTTTAGGGACAGGGGGCGCGGCCTACGAGCAGTACTTC. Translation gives CASSLGTGGAAYEQYF.

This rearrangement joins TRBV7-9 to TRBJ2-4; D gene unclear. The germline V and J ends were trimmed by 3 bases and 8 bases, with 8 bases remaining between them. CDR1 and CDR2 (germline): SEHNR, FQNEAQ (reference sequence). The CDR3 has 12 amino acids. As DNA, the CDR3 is TGTGCCAGCAGCTTTGGTACGGACATTCAGTACTTC. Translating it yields CASSFGTDIQYF.

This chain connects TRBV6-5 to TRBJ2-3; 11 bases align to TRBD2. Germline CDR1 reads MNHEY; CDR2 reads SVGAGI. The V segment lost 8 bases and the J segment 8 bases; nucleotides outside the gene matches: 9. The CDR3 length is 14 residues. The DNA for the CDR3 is TGTGCCAGCCAGACTAGCGGGATCGTTGTTACGCAGTATTTT. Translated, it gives CASQTSGIVVTQYF.

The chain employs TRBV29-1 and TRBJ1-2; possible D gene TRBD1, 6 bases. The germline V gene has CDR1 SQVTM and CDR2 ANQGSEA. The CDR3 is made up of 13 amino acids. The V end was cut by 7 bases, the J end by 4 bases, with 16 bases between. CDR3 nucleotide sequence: TGCAGCGCGCCCCGGCCAGGGGCCTATGGCTACACCTTC. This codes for CSAPRPGAYGYTF.

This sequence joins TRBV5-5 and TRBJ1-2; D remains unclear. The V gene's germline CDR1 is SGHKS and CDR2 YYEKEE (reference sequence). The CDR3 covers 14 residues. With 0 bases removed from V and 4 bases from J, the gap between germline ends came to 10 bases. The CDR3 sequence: CASSLAPGSYGYTF. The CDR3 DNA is TGTGCCAGCAGCTTGGCCCCGGGATCCTATGGCTACACCTTC.